Presented here are 32 T cell receptor beta chains from one specimen sequenced in a study of blood T cell repertoires in COVID-19. Assay: immunoSEQ multiplex PCR; the TCRdb copy retains only in-frame clones and omits some. The sample contains 250,000 or so clones, around 84% of which appear only once. Sequencing input: peripheral blood. These receptors all stem from an older woman with COVID-19, enrolled during active disease.

The CDR3 is CAWGPGGPPAYEQYF. The CDR3 region has the DNA TGTGCCTGGGGGCCTGGAGGACCCCCGGCCTACGAGCAGTACTTC. The chain recombines TRBV30 with TRBJ2-7; TRBD2 is a possible D gene (5 bases). Trimming removed 5 bases at V and 2 bases at J, with 19 bases between. The CDR3 has 15 amino acids. Per the germline V gene, CDR1 is GTSNPN and CDR2 is SVGIG (reference sequence).

The genes are TRBV14 and TRBJ2-5, with 10 bases aligning to TRBD2. With V trimmed by 3 bases and J by 5 bases, 6 bases remained unmatched. This CDR3 is 15 amino acids long. Per the germline V gene, CDR1 is SGHDN and CDR2 is FVKESK. The CDR3 bases are TGTGCCAGCAGCCAGAGAGCGGGAGGGCTTGAGACCCAGTACTTC. The encoded protein is CASSQRAGGLETQYF.

This chain connects TRBV6-5 to TRBJ2-2, with TRBD2 matching 8 bases. Germline V lookup: CDR1 MNHEY, CDR2 SVGAGI. The V gene end was trimmed by 5 bases and the J gene end by 4 bases; junction bases not matched to a gene: 3. The CDR3 runs to 14 residues. CDR3 coding DNA: TGTGCCAGCAGTATCGGGACTAGCACCGGGGAGCTGTTTTTT. This sequence encodes CASSIGTSTGELFF.

The rearrangement links TRBV3-1 (or the pseudogene TRBV3-2) to TRBJ2-1; TRBD2 aligns across 11 bases. This CDR3 has 15 residues. CDR1 and CDR2 from the germline V gene are LGHDT and YNNKEL (reference sequence). V was pared by 4 bases and J by 10 bases, with 9 bases of the junction left unmatched. The DNA of the CDR3 is TGTGCCAGCAGCCCGTTACTAGCGGGAGTATCCGAGCAGTTCTTC. Translated, it gives CASSPLLAGVSEQFF.

The genes are TRBV6-5 and TRBJ2-2; possible D gene TRBD2, 6 bases. V lost 7 bases and J lost 1, with 10 bases in between. Per the germline V gene, CDR1 is MNHEY and CDR2 is SVGAGI. The CDR3 has 14 amino acids. CDR3 coding DNA: TGTGCCAGCAAGGGGAGGCTGAACACCGGGGAGCTGTTTTTT. Translating gives CASKGRLNTGELFF.

This clone was seen only a few times. The chain couples TRBV27 to TRBJ1-1, with D possibly matching TRBD1 (5 bases). Germline CDR1 and CDR2: MNHEY and SMNVEV (reference sequence). Trimming shortened V by 6 bases and J by 5 bases, and 16 bases separated the two germline ends. This CDR3 is built from 14 residues. CDR3 in amino acids: CASSRSGGRTEAFF. The CDR3 DNA follows: TGTGCCAGCAGCCGATCCGGGGGTAGGACTGAAGCTTTCTTT.

The CDR3 nucleotides read TGTGCCTGGAGTGTAGGTGGGGACTCAGATACGCAGTATTTT. Amino acid sequence: CAWSVGGDSDTQYF. The rearrangement joins TRBV30 to TRBJ2-3; D might be TRBD2 (6 bases). Germline values: CDR1 GTSNPN, CDR2 SVGIG (reference sequence). This CDR3 region has 14 residues. The germline V and J ends were trimmed by 0 bases and 4 bases, with 11 bases remaining between them.

This clone is a singleton in its sample. The chain is built from TRBV5-6 and TRBJ2-1; the match to TRBD2 covers 7 bases. This CDR3 spans 16 amino acids. Per germline, CDR1 SGHDT and CDR2 YYEEEE. V lost 0 bases, J lost 0 bases, and 3 bases stayed unmatched. CDR3 DNA: TGTGCCAGCAGCTTGGTGGGCGGGAGCTCCTACAATGAGCAGTTCTTC. Amino acids: CASSLVGGSSYNEQFF.

This clone was counted a single time. The V gene is TRBV4-3, the J gene TRBJ2-7; D is undetermined. CDR1 is LGHNA, CDR2 YSLEER, per germline. The V end was cut by 0 bases, the J end by 7 bases, with 10 bases between. The CDR3 extends over 13 amino acids. CDR3 amino acids: CASSQDSIGEQYF. The CDR3 DNA reads as TGCGCCAGCAGCCAAGATTCCATCGGGGAGCAGTACTTC.

The chain links TRBV27 to TRBJ2-7; 7 nucleotides match TRBD2. CDR3 length equals 14 residues. The germline gives CDR1 MNHEY, CDR2 SMNVEV (reference sequence). V was clipped by 4 bases and J by 2 bases; unmatched bases: 5. The DNA of the CDR3 is TGTGCCAGCAGTTATCAGCGGGGAGCCTACGAGCAGTACTTC. It codes for CASSYQRGAYEQYF.

J is TRBJ1-5 and V is TRBV10-2; D is ambiguous. V lost 1 base to trimming and J lost 2 bases, with 9 bases between them. The length of the CDR3 is 15 residues. From germline, CDR1 is WSHSY and CDR2 SAAADI. The CDR3 loop reads CASSEWLYGNQPQHF. The CDR3 bases are TGCGCCAGCAGTGAGTGGCTTTATGGCAATCAGCCCCAGCATTTT.

Comment on this clone: One junction end disagrees with the germline gene, perhaps due to a read error. J is TRBJ1-2 and V is TRBV10-3; D is possibly TRBD1 (6 bases). Germline CDR1 is ENHRY and CDR2 is SYGVKD. This CDR3 has 14 amino acids. This CDR3 is CAISETGPTYGYTF. As DNA, the CDR3 is TGTGCCATCAGTGAGACAGGGCCGACCTATGGTTACACCTTC.

Concerning this clone itself: Other nucleotide sequences from this sample produce the same CDR3. This chain joins TRBV27 and TRBJ2-1; TRBD2 is a possible D gene (6 bases). The length of the CDR3 is 14 residues. Germline assignment: CDR1 MNHEY and CDR2 SMNVEV (reference sequence). V was pared by 3 bases and J by 6 bases, with 12 bases between. CDR3 region: CASSFLRDSNEQFF. CDR3 coding DNA: TGTGCCAGCAGTTTTTTGCGGGACTCCAATGAGCAGTTCTTC.

The V and J genes are TRBV5-4 and TRBJ2-2; D not resolved. Germline loops: CDR1 SGHNT, CDR2 YYREEE (reference sequence). The CDR3 sequence is 14 residues long. V lost 3 bases and J lost 2, with 8 bases in between. The CDR3 DNA follows: TGTGCCAGCAGCTATACTAAAAACACCGGGGAGCTGTTTTTT. This sequence encodes CASSYTKNTGELFF.

CDR3 protein: CAWSGSGGSLDTQYF. In DNA, the CDR3 is TGTGCCTGGAGTGGGAGTGGCGGGAGTCTAGATACGCAGTATTTT. The chain combines TRBV30 with TRBJ2-3; 7 bases agree with TRBD2. CDR3 length equals 15 residues. V dropped 1 base and J dropped 5; count of bases not matched to a gene: 9. Looked up from germline, CDR1 is GTSNPN and CDR2 is SVGIG (reference sequence).

The V and J genes are TRBV12-5 and TRBJ1-1; a possible D gene is TRBD1 (5 bases). The germline gives CDR1 LGHNT, CDR2 FRNRAP. V was trimmed by 8 bases and J by 1 base, leaving 11 bases between them. The CDR3 runs to 13 residues. CDR3 DNA sequence: TGTGCTAGTATGCGGGGGGGGAACACTGAAGCTTTCTTT. This translates into CASMRGGNTEAFF.

The V call is TRBV9, the J call TRBJ1-1; D uncertain. Per the germline V gene, CDR1 is SGDLS and CDR2 is YYNGEE. V was trimmed by 0 bases and J by 1 base, leaving 7 bases between them. There are 14 residues in the CDR3. The CDR3 region is CASSVEPGNTEAFF. In DNA, the CDR3 is TGTGCCAGCAGCGTAGAACCAGGGAACACTGAAGCTTTCTTT.

This chain links TRBV27 with TRBJ1-1; 7 bases are a match to TRBD1. Germline values: CDR1 MNHEY, CDR2 SMNVEV (reference sequence). The J segment lost 2 bases and the V segment lost 6 bases, leaving 6 bases of the junction unmatched. The CDR3 loop spans 14 amino acids. The CDR3 DNA follows: TGTGCCAGCAGCCTGGGACAGATTAACACTGAAGCTTTCTTT. Protein sequence: CASSLGQINTEAFF.

The J gene is TRBJ1-4, the V gene TRBV28; 7 bases line up with TRBD1. Germline-derived CDR1 and CDR2 are MDHEN and SYDVKM. Germline trimming cut 5 bases from V and 6 bases from J; bases unmatched to any gene: 12. The CDR3 has 16 residues. The CDR3 spells CASSPTGLGIDEKLFF. The DNA for the CDR3 is TGTGCCAGCAGTCCGACAGGGTTAGGAATTGATGAAAAACTGTTTTTT.

V is TRBV27 and J is TRBJ1-1; no clear D gene. With 6 bases removed from V and 0 bases from J, the gap between germline ends came to 11 bases. CDR1 is MNHEY and CDR2 is SMNVEV in the germline V gene (reference sequence). This CDR3 is 14 amino acids long. In nucleotides, the CDR3 is TGTGCCAGCAGCCCGGACGGGATGAACACTGAAGCTTTCTTT. Translation gives CASSPDGMNTEAFF.

The rearrangement uses TRBV3-1 (or the pseudogene TRBV3-2) and TRBJ2-1; 14 bases align to TRBD2. The CDR3 contains 15 residues. CDR1 and CDR2 (germline): LGHDT, YNNKEL (reference sequence). Losses at the gene ends were 4 bases for V and 9 bases for J; bases not matched to a gene: 5. The CDR3 DNA sequence: TGTGCCAGCAGCCGGGGACTAGCGGGAGTGATTGAGCAGTTCTTC. Translation gives CASSRGLAGVIEQFF.

The rearrangement links TRBV6-5 to TRBJ2-1, with 12 bases that match TRBD2. The CDR3 runs to 16 residues. CDR1 is MNHEY, CDR2 SVGAGI, per germline. Losses at the gene ends were 0 bases for V and 9 bases for J; bases not matched to a gene: 6. CDR3 nucleotide sequence: TGTGCCAGCAGTTACTCGATCCTAGCGGGAGGGACTGAGCAGTTCTTC. Translated: CASSYSILAGGTEQFF.

V gene TRBV21-1 combines with J gene TRBJ1-5. TRBV21-1 is classified as a pseudogene. This CDR3 has 17 residues. The CDR3 is CASRSARMWRVNQPQHF. In DNA, the CDR3 is TGTGCCAGCAGATCTGCTAGGATGTGGCGGGTAAATCAGCCCCAGCATTTT.

The rearrangement uses TRBV28 and TRBJ1-5, with 8 bases fitting TRBD1. Germline CDR1 reads MDHEN; CDR2 reads SYDVKM. The CDR3 is 17 amino acids. Trimming took 5 bases from V and 9 from J; bases not matched to a gene: 18. This CDR3 reads CASSPDRGKPRDSPQHF. CDR3 DNA: TGTGCCAGCAGTCCCGACAGGGGAAAACCCCGAGATTCGCCCCAGCATTTT.

The chain recombines TRBV29-1 with TRBJ2-7, with D possibly matching TRBD2 (7 bases). Trimming took 3 bases from V and 8 from J, leaving 23 bases between them. The germline CDR1 and CDR2 sequences are SQVTM and ANQGSEA. There are 15 residues in the CDR3. CDR3 nucleotide sequence: TGCAGCGTTGATGGGCAGGGGACTACGAGCAGTAAGCAGTACTTC. Amino acids: CSVDGQGTTSSKQYF.

This chain connects TRBV5-1 to TRBJ2-1; tentative D call: TRBD2 (5 bases). The CDR3 sequence is 14 residues long. Per the germline V gene, CDR1 is SGHRS and CDR2 is YFSETQ. Trimming removed 4 bases from V and 3 bases from J, with 11 bases in between. The CDR3 loop is CASSTVRGYNEQFF. The CDR3 DNA sequence: TGCGCCAGCAGCACGGTTCGGGGCTACAATGAGCAGTTCTTC.

The rearrangement uses TRBV19 and TRBJ2-1; 12 positions match TRBD2. Trimming at V came to 1 base and at J to 0 bases, leaving 7 bases not matched to a gene. The CDR3 length is 19 residues. CDR1 is LNHDA and CDR2 is SQIVND in the germline V gene (reference sequence). The CDR3 DNA reads as TGTGCCAGTAGTATAGGCCGGACTAGCGGGGCCGGCTCCTACAATGAGCAGTTCTTC. It is translated as CASSIGRTSGAGSYNEQFF. The whole variable domain, remainder taken from reference TRBV19 and TRBJ2-1, is DGGITQSPKYLFRKEGQNVTLSCEQNLNHDAMYWYRQDPGQGLRLIYYSQIVNDFQKGDIAEGYSVSREKKESFPLTVTSAQKNPTAFYLCASSIGRTSGAGSYNEQFFGPGTRLTVL.

This chain links TRBV28 with TRBJ1-2, with 8 bases identical to TRBD1. With V trimmed by 2 bases and J by 12 bases, 11 bases remained unmatched. This CDR3 is 14 amino acids long. Germline assignment: CDR1 MDHEN and CDR2 SYDVKM. CDR3 bases: TGTGCCAGCAGTTTAGGACAGGGCGGCACCTCGCACACCTTC. It specifies CASSLGQGGTSHTF.

This clone was recorded only once. This chain connects TRBV7-9 to TRBJ1-1; 7 bases map to TRBD1. The J segment lost 4 bases and the V segment lost 5 bases, leaving 10 bases of the junction unmatched. This CDR3 has 15 amino acids. Germline lookup yields CDR1 SEHNR and CDR2 FQNEAQ (reference sequence). The CDR3 protein is CASSPYPTGPTEAFF. Written as DNA, the CDR3 is TGTGCCAGCAGCCCATACCCGACAGGGCCCACTGAAGCTTTCTTT.

The rearrangement links TRBV18 to TRBJ1-6; 9 nucleotides match TRBD1. From germline, CDR1 is KGHSH and CDR2 LQKENI. J lost 0 bases, V lost 4 bases, and 10 bases had no gene match. The CDR3 covers 19 residues. The CDR3 here is CASSQRGTGTSSYNSPLHF. In DNA, the CDR3 is TGTGCCAGCTCACAGCGAGGGACAGGGACGAGCTCCTATAATTCACCCCTCCACTTT.

This clone appeared a few times. The CDR3 here is CASSPARSSYNEQFF. CDR3 DNA: TGTGCCAGCAGTCCCGCGCGGAGCTCCTACAATGAGCAGTTCTTC. The chain couples TRBV11-2 to TRBJ2-1; D unresolved. The CDR3 is 15 residues long. Germline CDR1 reads SGHAT; CDR2 reads FQNNGV. The ends were cut back, 6 bases at V and 0 bases at J, with 12 bases in the middle. Full variable domain (rest looked up from reference TRBV11-2 and TRBJ2-1): EAGVAQSPRYKIIEKRQSVAFWCNPISGHATLYWYQQILGQGPKLLIQFQNNGVVDDSQLPKDRFSAERLKGVDSTLKIQPAKLEDSAVYLCASSPARSSYNEQFFGPGTRLTVL.

V and J are TRBV5-1 and TRBJ2-5; weak D call: TRBD1 (7 bases). Trimming left V 0 bases short and J 4 bases short, with 16 bases between. Looked up from germline, CDR1 is SGHRS and CDR2 is YFSETQ. The CDR3 has 16 amino acids. As DNA, the CDR3 is TGCGCCAGCAGCTTGGTGGAGGGGGCTCGGGGAGAGACCCAGTACTTC. Translated: CASSLVEGARGETQYF.